This record covers a single T cell receptor beta chain. This entry belongs to a study of blood T cell repertoires in COVID-19. Study-level background: In each case, the material was cDNA or gDNA derived from T cells, B-cell-depleted T cells, or PBMCs.

The assay was immunoSEQ multiplex PCR, and TCRdb's table has in-frame clones only and misses some. The sample contains approximately 120,000 clones, about 83% of which appear only once. This CDR3 comprises 14 residues. V dropped 3 bases and J dropped 2; count of bases not matched to a gene: 5. Germline V gene lookup returns CDR1 DFQATT and CDR2 SNEGSKA (reference sequence). This TCR came from a human donor in a cohort sampled during active COVID-19. The chain is built from TRBV20-1 and TRBJ2-5; TRBD2 aligns across 8 bases. Sequencing input: peripheral blood. The CDR3 region has the DNA TGCAGTGCTAGTCCGGCGGGAGGTCAAGAGACCCAGTACTTC. Translating gives CSASPAGGQETQYF.